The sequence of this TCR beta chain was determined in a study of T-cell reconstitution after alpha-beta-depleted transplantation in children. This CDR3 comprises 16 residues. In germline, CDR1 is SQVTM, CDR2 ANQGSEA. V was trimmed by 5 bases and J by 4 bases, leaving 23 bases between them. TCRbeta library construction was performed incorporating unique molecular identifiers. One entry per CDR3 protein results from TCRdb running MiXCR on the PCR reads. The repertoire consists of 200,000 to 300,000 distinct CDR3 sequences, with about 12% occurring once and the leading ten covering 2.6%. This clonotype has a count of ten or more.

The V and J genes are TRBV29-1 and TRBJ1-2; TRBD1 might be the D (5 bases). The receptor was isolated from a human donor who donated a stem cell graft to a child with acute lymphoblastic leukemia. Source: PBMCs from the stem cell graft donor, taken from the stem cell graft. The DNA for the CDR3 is TGCAGCGTTAAAGTAATCGGGACGGAGAATTCCTATGGCTACACCTTC. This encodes CSVKVIGTENSYGYTF.